The 22 T cell receptor beta chains listed next were all sequenced from one sample in a study of blood T cell repertoires in COVID-19. This table comes from immunoSEQ multiplex PCR, and its TCRdb copy is limited to in-frame clones, with some not included. The profile shows 150,000 to 200,000 clones, nearly 85% of them singletons. The sample comprised peripheral blood. These receptor sequences come from a woman under 40 with acute or convalescent COVID-19.

The chain joins TRBV28 to TRBJ2-7; 8 bases line up with TRBD1. Germline V gene sequence: CDR1 MDHEN, CDR2 SYDVKM. This CDR3 has 13 amino acids. Trimming cost V 3 bases and J 5 bases; bases outside gene matches: 3. The CDR3 sequence is CASSLQGANEQYF. The CDR3 region has the DNA TGTGCCAGCAGTTTGCAGGGGGCGAACGAGCAGTACTTC.

This clone came up a few times. The chain has TRBV6-6 and TRBJ1-6; no definite D call. V dropped 4 bases and J dropped 7 bases, with 11 bases sitting between them. The germline V gene encodes CDR1 MNHNY and CDR2 SVGAGI (reference sequence). The CDR3 length is 14 residues. The CDR3 spells CASSSQYGNSPLHF. CDR3 sequence (DNA): TGTGCCAGCAGTTCACAGTACGGAAATTCACCCCTCCACTTT.

The chain joins TRBV3-1 (or the pseudogene TRBV3-2) to TRBJ1-6, with D maybe TRBD1 (5 bases). Germline V gene data show CDR1 as LGHDT and CDR2 as YNNKEL (reference sequence). V was cut by 0 bases and J by 5 bases, with 14 bases left in between. The CDR3 contains 17 residues. The CDR3 reads CASSQDWGRPNNSPLHF. The DNA of the CDR3 is TGTGCCAGCAGCCAAGACTGGGGGAGGCCAAATAATTCACCCCTCCACTTT.

The rearrangement joins TRBV27 to TRBJ2-2; tentative D call: TRBD2 (7 bases). The CDR3 has 16 residues. From germline, CDR1 is MNHEY and CDR2 SMNVEV (reference sequence). Trimming pared 2 bases from V and 5 bases from J, leaving 15 bases between. The CDR3 DNA sequence: TGTGCCAGCAGTTTACGGGGGGCCCCCCCTACCGGGGAGCTGTTTTTT. It encodes CASSLRGAPPTGELFF.

The genes are TRBV27 and TRBJ1-1, with D possibly matching TRBD1 (6 bases). There are 12 residues in the CDR3. V shed 9 bases and J shed 4 bases, with 12 bases lying between them. CDR1 and CDR2 from the germline V gene are MNHEY and SMNVEV (reference sequence). CDR3 loop: CARRGGATEAFF. Written as DNA, the CDR3 is TGTGCCAGGCGGGGGGGGGCCACTGAAGCTTTCTTT.

The chain links TRBV5-1 to TRBJ1-4, with D hard to call. Germline V gives CDR1 SGHRS, CDR2 YFSETQ. CDR3 length equals 14 residues. Trimming pared 4 bases from V and 0 bases from J, leaving 7 bases between. The chain's CDR3 is CASSATTTNEKLFF. The CDR3 bases are TGCGCCAGCAGCGCCACAACAACTAATGAAAAACTGTTTTTT.

This clone was seen only once. J is TRBJ1-5 and V is TRBV3-1 (or the pseudogene TRBV3-2); 10 positions agree with TRBD1. From germline, CDR1 is LGHDT and CDR2 YNNKEL (reference sequence). The CDR3 loop spans 15 amino acids. V trimming: 3 bases; J trimming: 6 bases; junction bases outside the gene matches: 5. The chain's CDR3 is CASSQGQGIGQPQHF. CDR3 in DNA: TGTGCCAGCAGCCAGGGACAGGGGATCGGTCAGCCCCAGCATTTT.

The chain uses TRBV23-1 and TRBJ1-1, with 9 bases lining up with TRBD1. TRBV23-1 is filed as an ORF, its function uncertain. The CDR3 is 17 residues long. The ends lost 0 bases at V and 0 bases at J; junction bases unmatched: 5. The CDR3 reads CASSQSGQGGMNTEAFF. The CDR3 DNA reads as TGCGCCAGCAGTCAATCGGGACAGGGAGGGATGAACACTGAAGCTTTCTTT.

The rearrangement links TRBV7-2 to TRBJ2-7; D is perhaps TRBD2 (6 bases). Germline CDR1 is SGHTA and CDR2 is FQGNSA. The V and J ends lost 2 bases and 3 bases respectively, with 8 bases between them. The CDR3 length is 13 residues. In DNA, the CDR3 is TGTGCCAGCAGCTTACAGGAGGGCTACGAGCAGTACTTC. Protein product: CASSLQEGYEQYF. The variable domain in full, completed from reference TRBV7-2 and TRBJ2-7, reads GAGVSQSPSNKVTEKGKDVELRCDPISGHTALYWYRQSLGQGLEFLIYFQGNSAPDKSGLPSDRFSAERTGGSVSTLTIQRTQQEDSAVYLCASSLQEGYEQYFGPGTRLTVT.

The V and J genes are TRBV28 and TRBJ1-5; 12 bases agree with TRBD1. The trim removed 5 bases at V and 1 base at J, leaving 6 bases unmatched. Germline-derived CDR1 and CDR2 are MDHEN and SYDVKM. This CDR3 has 17 amino acids. CDR3 protein: CASSNRDRGRSNQPQHF. In DNA, the CDR3 is TGTGCCAGCAGTAACCGGGACAGGGGGCGCAGCAATCAGCCCCAGCATTTT.

The chain employs TRBV4-1 and TRBJ1-2, with TRBD1 identical over 10 bases. This CDR3 spans 14 amino acids. V lost 4 bases to trimming and J lost 6 bases; unmatched junction nucleotides: 5. In germline, CDR1 is MGHRA, CDR2 YSYEKL. CDR3: CASSLGTGADGYTF. The CDR3 DNA is TGCGCCAGCAGCCTAGGGACAGGGGCCGATGGCTACACCTTC.

A few counts support this clone. The V and J genes are TRBV3-1 (or the pseudogene TRBV3-2) and TRBJ1-2; 12 bases agree with TRBD1. Unmatched junction bases numbered 4, after V lost 0 bases and J lost 5 bases. Germline CDR1 reads LGHDT; CDR2 reads YNNKEL (reference sequence). This CDR3 is 16 amino acids long. The CDR3 DNA sequence: TGTGCCAGCAGCCAAGAGGGGACAGGGGGCTTTTATGGCTACACCTTC. Encoded protein: CASSQEGTGGFYGYTF.

CDR3 sequence (DNA): TGTGCCAGCTCACCCTCACCGGATTCACCCCTCCACTTT. This codes for CASSPSPDSPLHF. This chain connects TRBV18 to TRBJ1-6; D not resolved. With 3 bases removed from V and 8 bases from J, the gap between germline ends came to 8 bases. The CDR3 is 13 residues long. The V gene's germline CDR1 is KGHSH and CDR2 LQKENI. Full variable domain (rest looked up from reference TRBV18 and TRBJ1-6): NAGVMQNPRHLVRRRGQEARLRCSPMKGHSHVYWYRQLPEEGLKFMVYLQKENIIDESGMPKERFSAEFPKEGPSILRIQQVVRGDSAAYFCASSPSPDSPLHFGNGTRLTVT.

This clone showed up just once. V usage is TRBV28 and J usage is TRBJ1-5; 8 bases align to TRBD1. This CDR3 is built from 15 residues. Germline lookup yields CDR1 MDHEN and CDR2 SYDVKM. The ends lost 4 bases at V and 5 bases at J; junction bases unmatched: 7. Here the CDR3 DNA reads TGTGCCAGCAGTTATTCGGACAGGGATTATCAGCCCCAGCATTTT. Protein: CASSYSDRDYQPQHF.

The rearrangement links TRBV9 to TRBJ2-7, with TRBD1 matching 9 bases. CDR3 length: 14 amino acids. Unmatched junction bases numbered 5, after V lost 2 bases and J lost 5 bases. CDR1 and CDR2 from the germline V gene are SGDLS and YYNGEE. The CDR3 bases are TGTGCCAGCAGCGTGGGGACAGGGTTAGACGAGCAGTACTTC. Protein sequence: CASSVGTGLDEQYF. The variable domain in full, with the rest retrieved from reference TRBV9 and TRBJ2-7, is DSGVTQTPKHLITATGQRVTLRCSPRSGDLSVYWYQQSLDQGLQFLIQYYNGEERAKGNILERFSAQQFPDLHSELNLSSLELGDSALYFCASSVGTGLDEQYFGPGTRLTVT.

This clone was seen more than once but under ten times. The chain employs TRBV7-9 and TRBJ1-5; tentatively, D is TRBD1 (6 bases). CDR3 size: 16 residues. CDR1 and CDR2 from the germline V gene are SEHNR and FQNEAQ (reference sequence). Trimming shortened V by 5 bases and J by 8 bases, and 22 bases separated the two germline ends. The CDR3 loop is CASSAEAGASLEPQHF. The CDR3 DNA reads as TGTGCCAGCAGCGCGGAGGCAGGGGCAAGTTTAGAGCCCCAGCATTTT.

With respect to this clone: It is unclear where the CDR3 begins or ends on the DNA, so no DNA is shown, and the CDR3 is as TCRdb lists it. The chain employs TRBV28 and TRBJ1-1; TRBD1, as called in the table, went unchecked against the DNA. Germline values: CDR1 MDHEN, CDR2 SYDVKM. The CDR3 length is 15 residues, termini included. The CDR3 loop reads CASSLAQAGGTEAFF.

The chain joins TRBV4-1 to TRBJ1-1; TRBD1 aligns across 8 bases. The trim removed 3 bases at V and 5 bases at J, leaving 11 bases unmatched. The CDR3 is 16 residues long. CDR1 is MGHRA, CDR2 YSYEKL, per germline. The CDR3 coding sequence is TGCGCCAGCAGCCACCAAGGACAGGGTTCATTTACTGAAGCTTTCTTT. Translation gives CASSHQGQGSFTEAFF.

This rearrangement joins TRBV5-4 to TRBJ2-1; the match to TRBD1 covers 7 bases. The CDR3 consists of 14 residues. The V gene end was trimmed by 4 bases and the J gene end by 5 bases; junction bases not matched to a gene: 6. Germline values: CDR1 SGHNT, CDR2 YYREEE (reference sequence). This CDR3 is CASSTEQGNNEQFF. The CDR3 nucleotides are TGTGCCAGCAGCACAGAACAGGGGAACAATGAGCAGTTCTTC.

The chain joins TRBV28 to TRBJ2-6; 8 bases line up with TRBD1. Germline lookup yields CDR1 MDHEN and CDR2 SYDVKM. J lost 1 base, V lost 8 bases, and 1 base had no gene match. The CDR3 is 14 residues long. The CDR3 loop reads CASRTGSGANVLTF. The CDR3 bases are TGTGCCAGCCGGACAGGGTCTGGGGCCAACGTCCTGACTTTC.

The V gene is TRBV7-2, the J gene TRBJ2-2; TRBD1 aligns across 10 bases. Germline V CDR1 and CDR2: SGHTA, FQGNSA. V shed 5 bases, J shed 4 bases, and the junction held 7 bases outside the gene matches. The CDR3 has 16 amino acids. CDR3 nucleotide sequence: TGTGCCAGCAGCCCCCGGACAGGGGGGTTCACCGGGGAGCTGTTTTTT. Translated, it gives CASSPRTGGFTGELFF.

This chain links TRBV28 with TRBJ2-7, with D perhaps TRBD2 (5 bases). The length of the CDR3 is 16 residues. Germline V gene lookup returns CDR1 MDHEN and CDR2 SYDVKM. V lost 7 bases and J lost 3, with 22 bases in between. The CDR3 nucleotides read TGTGCCAGCACTTCCCCCGTGGGGAGCAAGGGCTACGAGCAGTACTTC. It codes for CASTSPVGSKGYEQYF.